The 29 T cell receptor beta chains in this list originate from one sample, sequenced in a study of chronic HIV infection and antiretroviral therapy. TCRdb reprocessed the 5' RACE reads with MiXCR, giving one entry per CDR3 protein. The repertoire holds 45,000 to 60,000 distinct CDR3 sequences, roughly 19% seen once, with approximately 2.8% in the top ten. What was sequenced was peripheral blood. These receptors came from an adult who had HIV and had not received antiretroviral therapy, or was an uninfected healthy control (not recorded which).

This clonotype was picked up many times. The V and J genes are TRBV20-1 and TRBJ2-4, with 10 bases fitting TRBD2. Looked up from germline, CDR1 is DFQATT and CDR2 is SNEGSKA (reference sequence). J gave up 1 base and V 3 bases, and 3 bases lay outside the gene matches. The CDR3 spans 15 residues. The CDR3 protein is CSASPSGSAKNIQYF. The CDR3 DNA reads TGCAGTGCTAGTCCTAGCGGGAGTGCCAAAAACATTCAGTACTTC.

This clonotype was detected only a few times. V gene TRBV27 combines with J gene TRBJ1-4; D possibly corresponds to TRBD1 (5 bases). Germline CDR1 MNHEY, CDR2 SMNVEV (reference sequence). V was trimmed by 2 bases and J by 6 bases, leaving 10 bases between them. CDR3 length: 14 residues. CDR3 residues: CASSLQGRYEKLFF. The CDR3 coding sequence is TGTGCCAGCAGTTTACAGGGTCGGTATGAAAAACTGTTTTTT.

The chain couples TRBV18 to TRBJ2-1; 11 bases are a match to TRBD1. V lost 6 bases, J lost 9 bases, and 7 bases stayed unmatched. From germline, CDR1 is KGHSH and CDR2 LQKENI. The CDR3 has 14 residues. The DNA of the CDR3 is TGTGCCAGCTCCCGGGACAGGGGGACGATTGAGCAGTTCTTC. Protein product: CASSRDRGTIEQFF.

This clonotype appeared a few times. The gene calls are TRBV7-6 and TRBJ2-5, with no clear D. This CDR3 is built from 12 residues. Trimming stripped 5 bases from V and 5 bases from J, with 9 bases between. Germline lookup yields CDR1 SGHVS and CDR2 FNYEAQ. CDR3 protein: CASSQNSETQYF. The CDR3 region has the DNA TGTGCCAGCAGCCAAAACAGCGAGACCCAGTACTTC. Complete variable domain (other parts from reference TRBV7-6 and TRBJ2-5): GAGVSQSPRYKVTKRGQDVALRCDPISGHVSLYWYRQALGQGPEFLTYFNYEAQQDKSGLPNDRFSAERPEGSISTLTIQRTEQRDSAMYRCASSQNSETQYFGPGTRLLVL.

This clonotype was detected ten times or more. This chain connects TRBV20-1 to TRBJ1-5, with D perhaps matching TRBD1 (6 bases). Trimming left V 1 base short and J 2 bases short, with 12 bases between. CDR1 and CDR2 (germline): DFQATT, SNEGSKA (reference sequence). This CDR3 region has 15 residues. CDR3 in DNA: TGCAGTGCTAGAGTAGCAGGGGTGGGCAATCAGCCCCAGCATTTT. It codes for CSARVAGVGNQPQHF.

The CDR3 DNA reads as TGTGCCAGCTTCTCCCGGGGGCAGGGTCTTCGGCCCCAGCATTTT. This gives the protein CASFSRGQGLRPQHF. This rearrangement joins TRBV28 to TRBJ1-5; TRBD1 is a possible D gene (6 bases). The CDR3 length is 15 residues. The V gene lost 8 bases and the J gene lost 9 bases, with 23 bases spanning the gap. Per the germline V gene, CDR1 is MDHEN and CDR2 is SYDVKM.

The CDR3 spells CASTPDRAVPEAFF. DNA of the CDR3: TGTGCCAGCACCCCCGACAGGGCTGTCCCTGAAGCTTTCTTT. The rearrangement links TRBV7-9 to TRBJ1-1; 7 positions match TRBD1. The trim removed 7 bases at V and 6 bases at J, leaving 11 bases unmatched. Germline-derived CDR1 and CDR2 are SEHNR and FQNEAQ (reference sequence). The CDR3 has 14 residues.

V and J are TRBV29-1 and TRBJ2-3, with TRBD1 as a possible D gene (5 bases). The CDR3 is made up of 13 amino acids. Germline V gene sequence: CDR1 SQVTM, CDR2 ANQGSEA. Trimming removed 1 base at V and 2 bases at J, with 7 bases between. The CDR3 loop reads CSVEGGATDTQYF. CDR3 DNA: TGCAGCGTTGAAGGTGGGGCCACAGATACGCAGTATTTT.

The chain has TRBV15 and TRBJ1-2; D perhaps matches TRBD1 (6 bases). Trimming took 0 bases from V and 2 from J, leaving 7 bases between them. The germline V gene encodes CDR1 LNHNV and CDR2 YYDKDF (reference sequence). This CDR3 spans 14 amino acids. CDR3 bases: TGTGCCACCAGCAGAGAGAGGGGGAACTATGGCTACACCTTC. Its protein is CATSRERGNYGYTF.

There are a few counts of this clonotype. The chain carries TRBV6-5 and TRBJ2-1, with a weak D call TRBD2 (5 bases). The V and J ends lost 0 bases and 4 bases respectively, with 7 bases between them. This CDR3 is 14 amino acids long. From germline, CDR1 is MNHEY and CDR2 SVGAGI. CDR3 amino acids: CASSYSPGYNEQFF. CDR3 nucleotides: TGTGCCAGCAGTTACTCCCCGGGGTACAATGAGCAGTTCTTC.

This clonotype was recorded only once. The chain combines TRBV5-6 with TRBJ2-5, with 11 positions matching TRBD1. After removal of 3 bases from V and 2 bases from J, the junction contained 0 bases not matched to a gene. Germline V gene lookup returns CDR1 SGHDT and CDR2 YYEEEE. The CDR3 totals 14 residues. Written as DNA, the CDR3 is TGTGCCAGCAGCTGGGACAGGGGGCAAGAGACCCAGTACTTC. Translated, it gives CASSWDRGQETQYF. Full variable domain (outside the CDR3, taken from reference TRBV5-6 and TRBJ2-5): DAGVTQSPTHLIKTRGQQVTLRCSPKSGHDTVSWYQQALGQGPQFIFQYYEEEERQRGNFPDRFSGHQFPNYSSELNVNALLLGDSALYLCASSWDRGQETQYFGPGTRLLVL.

The gene calls are TRBV28 and TRBJ2-3; 7 bases are shared with TRBD1. Per germline, CDR1 MDHEN and CDR2 SYDVKM. V lost 5 bases and J lost 2; bases outside the gene matches: 7. The CDR3 covers 15 residues. This CDR3 reads CASSLPTGSTDTQYF. DNA of the CDR3: TGTGCCAGCAGTCTACCGACAGGGTCCACAGATACGCAGTATTTT. The whole variable domain, filled in from reference TRBV28 and TRBJ2-3, reads DVKVTQSSRYLVKRTGEKVFLECVQDMDHENMFWYRQDPGLGLRLIYFSYDVKMKEKGDIPEGYSVSREKKERFSLILESASTNQTSMYLCASSLPTGSTDTQYFGPGTRLTVL.

A few counts support this clonotype. The chain couples TRBV29-1 to TRBJ1-4, with 9 bases fitting TRBD1. The CDR3 has 13 residues. From germline, CDR1 is SQVTM and CDR2 ANQGSEA. V shed 5 bases, J shed 11 bases, and the junction held 9 bases outside the gene matches. CDR3 DNA sequence: TGCAGCGTTTGCTTGGGACAGGGCGACAAACTGTTTTTT. This sequence encodes CSVCLGQGDKLFF.

This clonotype turned up a few times. V gene TRBV28 combines with J gene TRBJ2-7; TRBD1 might be the D (5 bases). Germline V gene data show CDR1 as MDHEN and CDR2 as SYDVKM. The CDR3 is 14 amino acids. V was cut by 8 bases and J by 1 base, with 15 bases left in between. In nucleotides, the CDR3 is TGTGCCAGCGAAGTCGGTGACAGATCCTACGAGCAGTACTTC. Protein sequence: CASEVGDRSYEQYF.

This clonotype was counted only a few times. The V call is TRBV29-1, the J call TRBJ2-2; 7 bases agree with TRBD2. The CDR3 consists of 15 residues. The V and J ends lost 5 bases and 0 bases, in that order; junction bases with no gene match: 6. Germline lookup yields CDR1 SQVTM and CDR2 ANQGSEA. The CDR3 nucleotides read TGCAGCGTTAGGGAGAGCGGGACGAACACCGGGGAGCTGTTTTTT. This codes for CSVRESGTNTGELFF.

The genes are TRBV4-1 and TRBJ2-7; 9 positions agree with TRBD2. With V trimmed by 2 bases and J by 6 bases, 11 bases remained unmatched. Germline V gene data show CDR1 as MGHRA and CDR2 as YSYEKL. The CDR3 sequence is 16 residues long. The CDR3 DNA reads TGCGCCAGCAGCCAACAGACTAGCGGAGTGGTTGGCGAGCAGTACTTC. As protein: CASSQQTSGVVGEQYF.

The genes are TRBV9 and TRBJ2-1; 10 positions match TRBD2. With 3 bases clipped from V and 1 base from J, the junction kept 1 base outside the gene matches. Germline-derived CDR1 and CDR2 are SGDLS and YYNGEE. This CDR3 comprises 15 residues. The CDR3 DNA is TGTGCCAGCAGCGCGGGACTAGCGTCCTACAATGAGCAGTTCTTC. It codes for CASSAGLASYNEQFF.

The CDR3 protein is CATSAPDRGGTDTQYF. The CDR3 nucleotides read TGTGCCACCAGTGCCCCGGACAGGGGAGGCACAGATACGCAGTATTTT. The J gene is TRBJ2-3, the V gene TRBV24-1, with 9 positions matching TRBD1. This CDR3 spans 16 amino acids. J lost 1 base, V lost 5 bases, and 6 bases had no gene match. CDR1 and CDR2 from the germline V gene are KGHDR and SFDVKD.

V and J are TRBV29-1 and TRBJ2-7; no clear D. This CDR3 contains 15 residues. CDR1 is SQVTM, CDR2 ANQGSEA, per germline. The germline V and J ends were trimmed by 3 bases and 7 bases, with 22 bases remaining between them. The CDR3 sequence is CSVDSPARVVGEQYF. CDR3 sequence (DNA): TGCAGCGTTGATTCCCCTGCTAGGGTGGTAGGTGAGCAGTACTTC.

This clonotype has just a few counts. This chain uses TRBV27 with TRBJ2-5, with 12 nucleotides matching TRBD2. Germline V gives CDR1 MNHEY, CDR2 SMNVEV (reference sequence). The ends lost 5 bases at V and 6 bases at J; junction bases unmatched: 10. The CDR3 is made up of 16 amino acids. The CDR3 here is CASSTHSSGRAKTQYF. CDR3 in DNA: TGTGCCAGCAGTACACACTCTAGCGGGAGGGCCAAGACCCAGTACTTC.

This clonotype has more than one count but fewer than ten. V gene TRBV24-1 combines with J gene TRBJ2-1; D remains ambiguous. Germline V lookup: CDR1 KGHDR, CDR2 SFDVKD. The CDR3 sequence is 16 residues long. The V end was cut by 5 bases, the J end by 8 bases, with 21 bases between. The CDR3 coding sequence is TGTGCCACCAGTGTCAAACGAGGAGTTTTAACCGATGAGCAGTTCTTC. Its translation: CATSVKRGVLTDEQFF.

V is TRBV4-1 and J is TRBJ1-4; the D is unclear. The length of the CDR3 is 15 residues. Trimming stripped 2 bases from V and 4 bases from J, with 11 bases between. The V gene's germline CDR1 is MGHRA and CDR2 YSYEKL. The CDR3 coding sequence is TGCGCCAGCAGCCAAATGTGGCAGATTAATGAAAAACTGTTTTTT. Translated, it gives CASSQMWQINEKLFF.

This clonotype was observed a handful of times. The J gene is TRBJ2-1, the V gene TRBV7-6, with 9 bases matching TRBD2. Germline loops: CDR1 SGHVS, CDR2 FNYEAQ. The CDR3 loop spans 15 amino acids. The V and J ends lost 5 bases and 2 bases, in that order; junction bases with no gene match: 4. The CDR3 sequence: CASSQTSGPYNEQFF. The CDR3 DNA sequence: TGTGCCAGCAGCCAGACTAGCGGACCCTACAATGAGCAGTTCTTC. The full variable domain, its missing parts supplied by reference TRBV7-6 and TRBJ2-1, is GAGVSQSPRYKVTKRGQDVALRCDPISGHVSLYWYRQALGQGPEFLTYFNYEAQQDKSGLPNDRFSAERPEGSISTLTIQRTEQRDSAMYRCASSQTSGPYNEQFFGPGTRLTVL.

The rearrangement joins TRBV27 to TRBJ1-1, with D possibly TRBD1 on 5 matching bases. Germline V gene data show CDR1 as MNHEY and CDR2 as SMNVEV (reference sequence). The CDR3 consists of 14 residues. Trimming stripped 6 bases from V and 1 base from J, with 12 bases between. This chain's CDR3 is CASRGGRGNTEAFF. The CDR3 DNA is TGTGCCAGCAGGGGGGGACGGGGGAACACTGAAGCTTTCTTT.

As concerns this clonotype: A junction boundary mismatches the germline segment, possibly from a read error. The chain links TRBV29-1 to TRBJ1-5, with D uncertain. In germline, CDR1 is SQVTM, CDR2 ANQGSEA. The CDR3 totals 13 residues. CDR3 in DNA: TGCAGCGTTGAAGGGCCTGGCAACCAGCCCCAGCATTTT. Its protein is CSVEGPGNQPQHF.

The table lists this clonotype with a few counts. The V gene is TRBV28, the J gene TRBJ2-7; TRBD2 matches 7 bases. The CDR3 sequence is 14 residues long. V was pared by 5 bases and J by 3 bases, with 7 bases of the junction left unmatched. Germline V gene lookup returns CDR1 MDHEN and CDR2 SYDVKM. The CDR3 DNA sequence: TGTGCCAGCAGTCCCGGGACTACCAGCTACGAGCAGTACTTC. This encodes CASSPGTTSYEQYF.

J is TRBJ2-3 and V is TRBV15; 9 bases are shared with TRBD2. V was clipped by 1 base and J by 4 bases; unmatched bases: 9. Germline lookup yields CDR1 LNHNV and CDR2 YYDKDF (reference sequence). The CDR3 contains 17 residues. CDR3 region: CATSRGEAGGGADTQYF. The CDR3 coding sequence is TGTGCCACCAGCAGAGGGGAAGCGGGAGGAGGAGCAGATACGCAGTATTTT. Combining the CDR3 with reference TRBV15 and TRBJ2-3 gives the whole variable domain DAMVIQNPRYQVTQFGKPVTLSCSQTLNHNVMYWYQQKSSQAPKLLFHYYDKDFNNEADTPDNFQSRRPNTSFCFLDIRSPGLGDTAMYLCATSRGEAGGGADTQYFGPGTRLTVL.

This clonotype showed up just a few times. The chain links TRBV10-2 to TRBJ2-2; 7 bases align to TRBD2. The length of the CDR3 is 12 residues. Germline CDR1 WSHSY, CDR2 SAAADI. V was clipped by 6 bases and J by 6 bases; unmatched bases: 1. The CDR3 protein is CASRAGAGELFF. CDR3 bases: TGCGCCAGCAGGGCGGGGGCCGGGGAGCTGTTTTTT.

The CDR3 sequence is CSVEFGEGGELFF. CDR3 in DNA: TGCAGCGTTGAATTTGGGGAGGGCGGGGAGCTGTTTTTT. The chain recombines TRBV29-1 with TRBJ2-2; 7 bases map to TRBD2. V dropped 2 bases and J dropped 7; count of bases not matched to a gene: 4. Germline CDR1 reads SQVTM; CDR2 reads ANQGSEA. The length of the CDR3 is 13 residues.